What follows describes a single T cell receptor beta chain. Antigen specificity is unknown. These gene names are mouse names. This sample was included in a study of tissue T cells after allogeneic stem cell transplantation. Survey-depth TCRbeta CDR3 sequencing reported V/J genes and productive frequencies. Data came from immunoSEQ multiplex PCR; TCRdb stores just in-frame clones and leaves some out. The sample has about 4,000 clones; about 45% are singletons. Study-wide findings and caveats: Alloreactivity or antigen specificity of tissue TCRs was not determined; some clones might be host cells. Only a limited share of tissue TCRs appeared in blood or spleen.

Noted time point: mouse harvest day 14 after allogeneic transplant. Mouse grafts combined 10^7 T-cell-depleted bone marrow cells with 10^6 splenic CD5+ T cells. The origin of this receptor is a female BALB/c mouse given C57BL/6 T cells with graft-versus-host disease after an allogeneic hematopoietic cell transplant. Sequencing used lymph node tissue.

The part of the CDR3 DNA that was read is TGTGCCAGCAGTTCTAGTCAAAACACCTTGTAC. It translates to CASSSSQNTLY. The CDR3 in its entirety is CASSSSQNTLYF. This chain connects TRBV15 to TRBJ2-4; D gene uncertain. The CDR3 is cut off 1 residue early in the read; its end comes from the germline J gene. Trimming removed 4 bases at V and 0 bases at J, with 2 bases between. The germline V gene encodes CDR1 SGHND and CDR2 FRSKSL. CDR3 size: 12 residues.